The 5 T cell receptor beta chains listed next were all sequenced from one sample in a study of shared T cell receptors in the human thymus. Sequencing was performed with immunoSEQ multiplex PCR; in TCRdb, only in-frame clones are kept and a portion is missing. There are hundreds of thousands of clones in the sample; around 87% occur only once, and 0.0094% lies in the top ten. This sample also appeared in a second study, on human thymus T cells.

What was sequenced was thymocytes. All receptors derive from a boy under two years old with a congenital heart defect.

This chain links TRBV29-1 with TRBJ2-1; 8 bases line up with TRBD2. Germline CDR1 is SQVTM and CDR2 is ANQGSEA. J lost 7 bases, V lost 5 bases, and 16 bases had no gene match. The CDR3 length is 16 residues. This CDR3 reads CSVYPEPGRGRNEQFF. The CDR3 bases are TGCAGCGTTTACCCGGAGCCGGGCCGCGGGAGGAATGAGCAGTTCTTC.

The chain uses TRBV28 and TRBJ1-4; 7 positions agree with TRBD1. J lost 1 base, V lost 5 bases, and 19 bases had no gene match. CDR1 and CDR2 (germline): MDHEN, SYDVKM. The CDR3 loop spans 20 amino acids. Written as DNA, the CDR3 is TGTGCCAGCAGTCCCCGGACGGGACAGCTAAACCTTCTAACTAATGAAAAACTGTTTTTT. Its protein is CASSPRTGQLNLLTNEKLFF.

V is TRBV7-6 and J is TRBJ2-3; 11 bases map to TRBD1. CDR1 and CDR2 (germline): SGHVS, FNYEAQ. The CDR3 length is 17 residues. V shed 1 base, J shed 5 bases, and the junction held 8 bases outside the gene matches. The CDR3 spells CASSLDGTGGEKDTQYF. The DNA of the CDR3 is TGTGCCAGCAGCTTAGATGGGACAGGGGGAGAGAAAGATACGCAGTATTTT.

The chain uses TRBV28 and TRBJ1-1; 7 bases align to TRBD1. This CDR3 has 20 amino acids. Trimming removed 3 bases from V and 1 base from J; junction bases left unmatched: 20. CDR1 MDHEN and CDR2 SYDVKM come from the germline V gene. In DNA, the CDR3 is TGTGCCAGCAGTTTCTTCCCAGACAGGGTCGACCTTTCGGAGAACACTGAAGCTTTCTTT. It specifies CASSFFPDRVDLSENTEAFF.

The chain joins TRBV11-2 to TRBJ1-5; weak D call: TRBD1 (5 bases). The CDR3 runs to 16 residues. Germline V gene lookup returns CDR1 SGHAT and CDR2 FQNNGV. The V and J ends lost 1 base and 0 bases respectively, with 10 bases between them. This CDR3 is CASSLAGLGSNQPQHF. CDR3 DNA: TGTGCCAGCAGCTTAGCAGGGCTAGGTAGCAATCAGCCCCAGCATTTT. Drawing the rest from reference TRBV11-2 and TRBJ1-5, the complete variable domain is EAGVAQSPRYKIIEKRQSVAFWCNPISGHATLYWYQQILGQGPKLLIQFQNNGVVDDSQLPKDRFSAERLKGVDSTLKIQPAKLEDSAVYLCASSLAGLGSNQPQHFGDGTRLSIL.